Listed here is a single T cell receptor (beta chain). As processed by the authors: Researchers report that nucleated cell counts were estimated from reference gene primer amplification. The protocol was immunoSEQ multiplex PCR, while the TCRdb copy is restricted to in-frame clones and leaves out a portion. That table gives V, J and clone size, and the DNA gave D and trimming. The sample yields roughly 80,000 clones, 88% seen once. The entry originates in a study of blood T cell repertoires in COVID-19. Study in general: Acute and convalescent COVID-19 samples came from the United States, Italy and Spain. T cells, B-cell-depleted T cells, or PBMCs provided the cDNA or gDNA that served as material.

The CDR3 length is 15 residues. Trimming removed 7 bases from V and 4 bases from J, with 18 bases in between. Per germline, CDR1 SGHDN and CDR2 FVKESK. The V gene is TRBV14, the J gene TRBJ2-3; a weak D match, TRBD2 (5 bases). The receptor was derived from a human donor in a cohort sampled during active COVID-19. Sequences were obtained from peripheral blood. CDR3 region: CASTKHGVRSDTQYF. CDR3 DNA: TGTGCCAGCACCAAACACGGGGTCAGGTCAGATACGCAGTATTTT.